Below, 28 T cell receptor beta chains from the same sample are listed, as sequenced in a study of T cell responses to AZD1222 COVID-19 vaccine. The protocol was immunoSEQ multiplex PCR, while the TCRdb copy is restricted to in-frame clones and leaves out a portion. The data hold 85,000 to 130,000 clones, with roughly 86% observed a single time. The source material was peripheral blood, sampled 28 days after the second dose of the MenACWY control vaccine. Receptors originate from an adult who received the MenACWY meningococcal vaccine as a control.

The chain uses TRBV15 and TRBJ2-5, with a possible D match to TRBD2 (6 bases). The germline V gene encodes CDR1 LNHNV and CDR2 YYDKDF (reference sequence). Trimming took 1 base from V and 4 from J, leaving 13 bases between them. The CDR3 is 15 amino acids. CDR3 region: CATSRGREMGETQYF. As DNA, the CDR3 is TGTGCCACCAGCAGAGGGAGGGAGATGGGAGAGACCCAGTACTTC.

The chain recombines TRBV19 with TRBJ1-6, with D unclear. Trimming pared 4 bases from V and 6 bases from J, leaving 19 bases between. The CDR3 length is 17 residues. CDR1 is LNHDA, CDR2 SQIVND, per germline (reference sequence). CDR3 bases: TGTGCCAGTAGTAATTCCCAGGCGTACACACGTAATTCACCCCTCCACTTT. Translation gives CASSNSQAYTRNSPLHF.

The V call is TRBV11-2, the J call TRBJ2-7, with a possible D match to TRBD1 (5 bases). The CDR3 consists of 15 residues. Germline V gives CDR1 SGHAT, CDR2 FQNNGV. The ends were cut back, 1 base at V and 2 bases at J, with 12 bases in the middle. CDR3 sequence (DNA): TGTGCCAGCAGCTTAGTAGGGGCAGGAACCTACGAGCAGTACTTC. Amino acid sequence: CASSLVGAGTYEQYF.

The chain uses TRBV7-2 and TRBJ2-1; 7 positions match TRBD2. V lost 9 bases, J lost 2 bases, and 7 bases stayed unmatched. Germline lookup yields CDR1 SGHTA and CDR2 FQGNSA. The length of the CDR3 is 14 residues. As DNA, the CDR3 is TGTGCCAGTAAGGGGCTAGCGGCCTACAATGAGCAGTTCTTC. It codes for CASKGLAAYNEQFF.

The chain links TRBV28 to TRBJ2-1, with 7 bases that match TRBD1. CDR3 length: 13 amino acids. The germline V gene has CDR1 MDHEN and CDR2 SYDVKM. V lost 6 bases to trimming and J lost 4 bases; unmatched junction nucleotides: 3. CDR3 in DNA: TGTGCCAGCAGGGCAGGGGGATACAATGAGCAGTTCTTC. This codes for CASRAGGYNEQFF.

The V and J genes are TRBV12-3 or TRBV12-4 and TRBJ2-3; D uncertain. The CDR3 is 11 amino acids. Trimming stripped 7 bases from V and 7 bases from J, with 9 bases between. CDR3 DNA: TGTGCCAGCACCCACGGACATACGCAGTATTTT. It specifies CASTHGHTQYF.

This clone has more than one count but fewer than ten. This chain links TRBV9 with TRBJ1-1; D may be TRBD1 (5 bases). The length of the CDR3 is 16 residues. Germline CDR1 is SGDLS and CDR2 is YYNGEE. Trimming cost V 3 bases and J 5 bases, with 20 bases left between them. The CDR3 region has the DNA TGTGCCAGCAGCGCCGTCTCGGGGCCCCGAAGGACTGAAGCTTTCTTT. The encoded protein is CASSAVSGPRRTEAFF.

CDR3 in amino acids: CASSLYLTGVLAYEQYF. The CDR3 DNA reads TGTGCCAGCAGTTTATACCTTACAGGGGTCCTCGCCTACGAGCAGTACTTC. The V call is TRBV28, the J call TRBJ2-7; 7 bases are shared with TRBD1. Germline values: CDR1 MDHEN, CDR2 SYDVKM. J gave up 2 bases and V 1 base, and 11 bases lay outside the gene matches. CDR3 size: 17 residues.

The chain employs TRBV15 and TRBJ1-5, with 7 bases aligning to TRBD1. Germline V gene lookup returns CDR1 LNHNV and CDR2 YYDKDF (reference sequence). This CDR3 contains 15 residues. V was pared by 1 base and J by 2 bases, with 2 bases of the junction left unmatched. The CDR3 protein is CATSRGQGGNQPQHF. The CDR3 DNA reads TGTGCCACCAGCAGAGGGCAGGGGGGCAATCAGCCCCAGCATTTT.

The CDR3 DNA reads as TGCGCCAGCAGCTTGGGGGATAGGGTCTCCTACGAGCAGTACTTC. Protein: CASSLGDRVSYEQYF. The chain uses TRBV5-1 and TRBJ2-7; D is uncertain. This CDR3 is 15 amino acids long. The V and J ends lost 0 bases and 0 bases respectively, with 10 bases between them. Germline CDR1 reads SGHRS; CDR2 reads YFSETQ.

This chain links TRBV29-1 with TRBJ2-7; D uncertain. CDR1 SQVTM and CDR2 ANQGSEA come from the germline V gene. The CDR3 is 11 residues long. Trimming left V 0 bases short and J 3 bases short, with 3 bases between. The CDR3 here is CSVEDSYEQYF. The CDR3 DNA reads TGCAGCGTTGAAGACAGCTACGAGCAGTACTTC.

The chain carries TRBV5-1 and TRBJ1-1; 10 positions agree with TRBD1. After removal of 4 bases from V and 4 bases from J, the junction contained 7 bases not matched to a gene. The germline V gene encodes CDR1 SGHRS and CDR2 YFSETQ. This CDR3 has 15 amino acids. CDR3 sequence: CASSPGTGDATEAFF. The CDR3 DNA sequence: TGCGCCAGCAGCCCCGGGACAGGGGACGCCACTGAAGCTTTCTTT. Using reference TRBV5-1 and TRBJ1-1 for the parts outside the CDR3, the full variable domain is KAGVTQTPRYLIKTRGQQVTLSCSPISGHRSVSWYQQTPGQGLQFLFEYFSETQRNKGNFPGRFSGRQFSNSRSEMNVSTLELGDSALYLCASSPGTGDATEAFFGQGTRLTVV.

The rearrangement joins TRBV10-2 to TRBJ2-7; D perhaps matches TRBD2 (5 bases). The germline V gene has CDR1 WSHSY and CDR2 SAAADI. The CDR3 covers 13 residues. Trimming removed 8 bases from V and 3 bases from J, with 14 bases in between. CDR3 sequence: CASPVPGNYEQYF. The CDR3 region has the DNA TGCGCCAGCCCTGTCCCGGGGAACTACGAGCAGTACTTC.

The rearrangement joins TRBV28 to TRBJ2-7; the match to TRBD1 covers 10 bases. Unmatched junction bases numbered 5, after V lost 4 bases and J lost 5 bases. The CDR3 runs to 14 residues. Germline loops: CDR1 MDHEN, CDR2 SYDVKM. The chain's CDR3 is CASSSGQGWHEQYF. The CDR3 DNA reads as TGTGCCAGCAGTTCGGGACAGGGGTGGCACGAGCAGTACTTC.

On this clone: The sample holds other DNA sequences that translate to the same CDR3. V is TRBV28 and J is TRBJ1-2; D ambiguous. The CDR3 has 13 amino acids. V shed 6 bases and J shed 0 bases, with 8 bases lying between them. Germline CDR1 is MDHEN and CDR2 is SYDVKM. The CDR3 here is CASRVTANYGYTF. CDR3 coding DNA: TGTGCCAGCAGGGTTACAGCTAACTATGGCTACACCTTC.

The V call is TRBV7-2, the J call TRBJ2-1; the D gene is possibly TRBD2 (5 bases). V was cut by 2 bases and J by 6 bases, with 8 bases left in between. In germline, CDR1 is SGHTA, CDR2 FQGNSA. This CDR3 is built from 13 residues. CDR3 in amino acids: CASSLRRANEQFF. The CDR3 DNA reads as TGTGCCAGCAGCTTACGGCGGGCCAATGAGCAGTTCTTC. Together with reference TRBV7-2 and TRBJ2-1, the CDR3 gives the full variable domain: GAGVSQSPSNKVTEKGKDVELRCDPISGHTALYWYRQSLGQGLEFLIYFQGNSAPDKSGLPSDRFSAERTGGSVSTLTIQRTQQEDSAVYLCASSLRRANEQFFGPGTRLTVL.

The chain uses TRBV5-6 and TRBJ2-3; D unresolved. Per the germline V gene, CDR1 is SGHDT and CDR2 is YYEEEE. The CDR3 runs 13 residues. Trimming removed 2 bases at V and 0 bases at J, with 4 bases between. CDR3: CASSLDSTDTQYF. CDR3 bases: TGTGCCAGCAGCTTAGACAGCACAGATACGCAGTATTTT.

Written as DNA, the CDR3 is TGTGCCAGTAGTATAGTACCCGGACGGACCGGGGAGCTGTTTTTT. The encoded protein is CASSIVPGRTGELFF. The chain couples TRBV19 to TRBJ2-2; D gene uncertain. Germline V lookup: CDR1 LNHDA, CDR2 SQIVND (reference sequence). Deletions cut 1 base from V and 5 bases from J, with 11 bases between. CDR3 length: 15 residues.

This chain joins TRBV7-3 and TRBJ2-1; 13 bases map to TRBD2. Germline values: CDR1 SGHTA, CDR2 FQGTGA. J gave up 9 bases and V 4 bases, and 6 bases lay outside the gene matches. The CDR3 has 15 residues. CDR3 bases: TGTGCCAGCAGCTCCGGACTAGCGGGGGCGGGTGAGCAGTTCTTC. Its translation: CASSSGLAGAGEQFF.

The CDR3 spells CSARRSYEQYF. In DNA, the CDR3 is TGCAGTGCCCGCCGCTCCTACGAGCAGTACTTC. The chain links TRBV20-1 to TRBJ2-7, with no clear D. The V end lost 6 bases, the J end lost 0 bases, and 6 bases lay between the germline ends. The CDR3 loop spans 11 amino acids. Germline V CDR1 and CDR2: DFQATT, SNEGSKA (reference sequence).

The rearrangement joins TRBV6-4 to TRBJ2-5, with D uncertain. This CDR3 has 13 residues. Germline V gene data show CDR1 as MRHNA and CDR2 as SNTAGT. V lost 3 bases, J lost 0 bases, and 5 bases lay in between. The CDR3 loop is CASSEHHQETQYF. In DNA, the CDR3 is TGTGCCAGCAGTGAACACCACCAAGAGACCCAGTACTTC.

In this sample, this clone turned up once. The chain uses TRBV7-2 and TRBJ1-2; 9 nucleotides line up with TRBD1. With V trimmed by 3 bases and J by 0 bases, 2 bases remained unmatched. This CDR3 is built from 15 residues. Germline CDR1 SGHTA, CDR2 FQGNSA. CDR3 nucleotides: TGTGCCAGCAGCTTGGACAGGGGACCTAACTATGGCTACACCTTC. This gives the protein CASSLDRGPNYGYTF.

CDR3 in amino acids: CASSSGRLQNTEAFF. The CDR3 nucleotides read TGCGCCAGCAGCTCCGGACGGTTACAGAACACTGAAGCTTTCTTT. The chain recombines TRBV5-1 with TRBJ1-1, with D unclear. The ends were cut back, 3 bases at V and 1 base at J, with 13 bases in the middle. The CDR3 consists of 15 residues. Germline CDR1 SGHRS, CDR2 YFSETQ.

The chain employs TRBV18 and TRBJ2-7, with TRBD2 matching over 7 bases. The germline V gene has CDR1 KGHSH and CDR2 LQKENI. Trimming cost V 3 bases and J 3 bases; bases outside gene matches: 5. This CDR3 comprises 14 residues. CDR3 region: CASSPGGRFYEQYF. In DNA form, the CDR3 reads TGTGCCAGCTCACCGGGGGGGAGGTTCTACGAGCAGTACTTC.

The table lists this clone with a few counts. The rearrangement uses TRBV2 and TRBJ2-1; tentatively, D is TRBD2 (6 bases). Germline assignment: CDR1 SNHLY and CDR2 FYNNEI. V was shortened by 6 bases and J by 7 bases, with 19 bases between the two germline ends. The CDR3 totals 15 residues. CDR3 loop: CASRGGGAGFNEQFF. CDR3 nucleotides: TGTGCCAGCAGGGGGGGAGGCGCAGGGTTTAATGAGCAGTTCTTC.

J is TRBJ2-3 and V is TRBV27; D remains unclear. V lost 7 bases and J lost 3, with 14 bases in between. The CDR3 has 14 residues. Germline CDR1 and CDR2: MNHEY and SMNVEV (reference sequence). For the CDR3, the DNA is TGTGCCAGCACTCGACCGGGCGGTACAGATACGCAGTATTTT. It yields the protein CASTRPGGTDTQYF.

V gene TRBV5-4 combines with J gene TRBJ2-2; D is unclear. Germline V lookup: CDR1 SGHNT, CDR2 YYREEE (reference sequence). The CDR3 is 13 residues long. The V gene lost 2 bases and the J gene lost 5 bases, with 7 bases spanning the gap. The CDR3 protein is CASSLETTGELFF. The CDR3 DNA sequence: TGTGCCAGCAGCTTAGAGACGACCGGGGAGCTGTTTTTT.

The chain uses TRBV28 and TRBJ1-2; no firm D call. Germline lookup yields CDR1 MDHEN and CDR2 SYDVKM. V lost 6 bases to trimming and J lost 4 bases, with 6 bases between them. The CDR3 covers 11 residues. Here the CDR3 reads CASRSSYGYTF. The CDR3 DNA reads TGTGCCAGCAGATCCTCCTATGGCTACACCTTC.